This record looks at one T cell receptor beta chain sequence and its context. Per the study methods: It was from reference gene primer amplification that nucleated cell counts were estimated. Method: immunoSEQ multiplex PCR; TCRdb's copy keeps in-frame clones and lacks some. The DNA gave D and trimming, while V, J and clone size come from that table. The sample has some 190,000 clones; approximately 85% are singletons. The sample comes from a study of blood T cell repertoires in COVID-19. In the study overall: Acute and convalescent COVID-19 specimens originated in the United States, Italy and Spain. PBMCs, B-cell-depleted T cells, or T cells were the source of the cDNA or gDNA that made up the material.

Germline V gene lookup returns CDR1 LGHNA and CDR2 YSLEER. V trimming: 0 bases; J trimming: 4 bases; junction bases outside the gene matches: 10. The CDR3 is 18 amino acids. Sequences were obtained from peripheral blood. The receptor's source is a human donor with active or convalescent COVID-19. The donor label of this sample is uncertain. The V gene is TRBV4-3, the J gene TRBJ2-1; 9 positions match TRBD2. For the CDR3, the DNA is TGCGCCAGCAGCCAAGATTGGCGGGGGGGCCCCTTTTACAATGAGCAGTTCTTC. It translates to CASSQDWRGGPFYNEQFF.